These 5 T cell receptor beta chains came from one sample sequenced in a study of T-cell reconstitution after alpha-beta-depleted transplantation in children. Unique molecular identifiers were incorporated when the TCRbeta library was constructed. TCRdb re-derived calls from the PCR reads in MiXCR, one entry per CDR3 protein. The repertoire holds 450,000 to 600,000 distinct CDR3 sequences, with 10% to 15% as singletons. The source material was PBMCs, mostly from graft donor cells, sampled 360 days after TCRalphabeta/CD19-depleted stem cell transplant. These TCRs come from a male patient aged 5 to 17 who had a stem cell transplant for acute myeloid leukemia, so the T cells may come from the graft donor.

This clonotype has just a few counts. This chain connects TRBV5-4 to TRBJ2-3, with D perhaps TRBD1 (6 bases). V lost 0 bases and J lost 11, with 13 bases in between. Germline CDR1 and CDR2: SGHNT and YYREEE (reference sequence). CDR3 length: 13 amino acids. Here the CDR3 DNA reads TGTGCCAGCAGCTTGGCGACAGGCCCATTGCAGTATTTT. As protein: CASSLATGPLQYF.

The table lists this clonotype with a few counts. This sequence joins TRBV5-1 and TRBJ2-1; 9 bases map to TRBD1. The CDR3 contains 14 residues. With V trimmed by 5 bases and J by 6 bases, 6 bases remained unmatched. Germline V gene lookup returns CDR1 SGHRS and CDR2 YFSETQ. The CDR3 region has the DNA TGCGCCAGCAGGGAACAGGGGGCTCGCAATGAGCAGTTCTTC. Encoded protein: CASREQGARNEQFF.

J is TRBJ2-4 and V is TRBV20-1, with 13 nucleotides matching TRBD2. The CDR3 covers 15 residues. CDR1 is DFQATT and CDR2 is SNEGSKA in the germline V gene (reference sequence). J lost 8 bases, V lost 1 base, and 5 bases had no gene match. CDR3 loop: CSARATSGRTDIQYF. CDR3 in DNA: TGCAGTGCTAGAGCGACTAGCGGGAGGACCGACATTCAGTACTTC.

There are many counts of this clonotype. The genes are TRBV28 and TRBJ2-2, with D unresolved. The CDR3 contains 15 residues. V was clipped by 2 bases and J by 9 bases, with 16 bases between them. Germline V lookup: CDR1 MDHEN, CDR2 SYDVKM. CDR3 in amino acids: CASSLPPAGHRELFF. CDR3 nucleotide sequence: TGTGCCAGCAGTTTACCCCCTGCCGGCCACCGGGAGCTGTTTTTT.

The chain carries TRBV7-9 and TRBJ1-4, with D unresolved. This CDR3 has 14 amino acids. V was pared by 2 bases and J by 0 bases, with 4 bases between. Per germline, CDR1 SEHNR and CDR2 FQNEAQ (reference sequence). The CDR3, as DNA: TGTGCCAGCAGCTTACAAGCAACTAATGAAAAACTGTTTTTT. It codes for CASSLQATNEKLFF.